A single sample is the source of the 8 T cell receptor beta chains below, sequenced in a study of blood T cells in healthy people across ages. The authors ran a second PCR of 7 to 11 cycles using a sample-barcoded 5' primer and a J-beta primer mix. From the 5' RACE reads, TCRdb called clonotypes with MiXCR, one entry per CDR3 protein. The repertoire includes over a million distinct CDR3 sequences, roughly 43% of them detected once, and about 4% sits in the top ten. Sequencing was performed on blood. Receptors were obtained from a woman between 18 and 29 years old in good health.

The chain has TRBV7-9 and TRBJ1-4, with 8 positions matching TRBD1. This CDR3 region has 17 residues. V dropped 5 bases and J dropped 2; count of bases not matched to a gene: 10. From germline, CDR1 is SEHNR and CDR2 FQNEAQ (reference sequence). CDR3 loop: CASSQADRGTTNEKLFF. The CDR3 bases are TGTGCCAGCAGCCAAGCCGACAGGGGCACGACTAATGAAAAACTGTTTTTT. Based on the CDR3 plus reference TRBV7-9 and TRBJ1-4, the full variable domain is DTGVSQNPRHKITKRGQNVTFRCDPISEHNRLYWYRQTLGQGPEFLTYFQNEAQLEKSRLLSDRFSAERPKGSFSTLEIQRTEQGDSAMYLCASSQADRGTTNEKLFFGSGTQLSVL.

The chain carries TRBV28 and TRBJ1-3; TRBD1 aligns across 10 bases. Germline values: CDR1 MDHEN, CDR2 SYDVKM. V lost 5 bases to trimming and J lost 4 bases; unmatched junction nucleotides: 11. The CDR3 contains 17 residues. CDR3 sequence (DNA): TGTGCCAGCAGTGCGCCAGACAGGGGGCGGTGGGGAAACACCATATATTTT. It codes for CASSAPDRGRWGNTIYF.

The V and J genes are TRBV6-1 and TRBJ1-1; D possibly corresponds to TRBD1 (6 bases). Trimming pared 8 bases from V and 0 bases from J, leaving 16 bases between. Germline loops: CDR1 MNHNS, CDR2 SASEGT. The CDR3 extends over 15 amino acids. The chain's CDR3 is CASDVDRKMNTEAFF. The CDR3 bases are TGTGCCAGCGATGTGGACAGAAAAATGAACACTGAAGCTTTCTTT.

This clonotype was seen only once. This chain uses TRBV9 with TRBJ1-6, with 10 positions matching TRBD1. The CDR3 is 16 residues long. Looked up from germline, CDR1 is SGDLS and CDR2 is YYNGEE. The V and J ends lost 4 bases and 8 bases, in that order; junction bases with no gene match: 9. This chain's CDR3 is CASSMGGTGDYSPLHF. The CDR3 DNA sequence: TGTGCCAGCAGCATGGGAGGGACAGGGGATTATTCACCCCTCCACTTT.

The chain combines TRBV29-1 with TRBJ2-3; a possible D gene is TRBD2 (6 bases). There are 14 residues in the CDR3. In germline, CDR1 is SQVTM, CDR2 ANQGSEA. V shed 6 bases and J shed 6 bases, with 19 bases lying between them. CDR3 bases: TGCAGCGTCAGTAGCGGACGTTTTATGGATACGCAGTATTTT. Residues: CSVSSGRFMDTQYF.

The gene calls are TRBV7-9 and TRBJ2-2; perhaps D is TRBD1 or TRBD2 (5 bases each). The germline V gene has CDR1 SEHNR and CDR2 FQNEAQ (reference sequence). The CDR3 totals 15 residues. The V end lost 8 bases, the J end lost 4 bases, and 17 bases lay between the germline ends. CDR3 bases: TGTGCCAGCGCAAGGAAGAGGGACGGCACCGGGGAGCTGTTTTTT. Translating gives CASARKRDGTGELFF.

This chain uses TRBV10-3 with TRBJ2-5; no firm D call. This CDR3 comprises 11 residues. With 8 bases removed from V and 5 bases from J, the gap between germline ends came to 9 bases. Germline V lookup: CDR1 ENHRY, CDR2 SYGVKD. The CDR3 nucleotides are TGTGCCATCGGCGGAAGTGAGACCCAGTACTTC. As protein: CAIGGSETQYF.

The chain couples TRBV7-2 to TRBJ2-7; no clear D. The germline V gene has CDR1 SGHTA and CDR2 FQGNSA. Deletions cut 2 bases from V and 2 bases from J, with 10 bases between. This CDR3 is 14 amino acids long. This chain's CDR3 is CASSLPSPPYEQYF. The CDR3 DNA is TGTGCCAGCAGCTTACCATCCCCACCCTACGAGCAGTACTTC.